This T cell receptor beta chain is from a study of blood T cells in healthy people across ages. Turning to the study itself: Template switching retrieved approximately one barcoded beta molecule for each two T cells. Findings and caveats of the study: Not knowing donor CMV status may have confounded expanded clonotype changes.

A second PCR of about 7 to 12 cycles used a sample-barcoded 5' primer and a J-beta primer mix. Using its own MiXCR run on the 5' RACE reads, TCRdb lists one record per CDR3 protein. The top ten hold about 11% of the sample, which has 1.6 million or so distinct CDR3 sequences, about 31% seen once. Details on this clonotype: Antigen specificity is unknown.

The CDR3 extends over 15 amino acids. In germline, CDR1 is LGHDT, CDR2 YNNKEL (reference sequence). J gave up 2 bases and V 4 bases, and 7 bases lay outside the gene matches. Input material: blood. The chain uses TRBV3-1 and TRBJ1-2; 7 nucleotides match TRBD1. This receptor was taken from a woman in her thirties in good health. CDR3 nucleotide sequence: TGTGCCAGCAGCCCGCCGGGACAGCGAAACTATGGCTACACCTTC. Translated, it gives CASSPPGQRNYGYTF.